These 13 T cell receptor beta chains were sequenced from one sample in a study of blood T cell repertoires in COVID-19. Libraries were prepared by immunoSEQ multiplex PCR; TCRdb keeps only in-frame clonotypes and omits some of them. The sample carries roughly 190,000 clones, roughly 86% recorded once. The specimen was peripheral blood. These receptors came from a woman of 80 years or more in a cohort sampled during active or convalescent COVID-19.

This chain uses TRBV24-1 with TRBJ1-2; 7 nucleotides line up with TRBD1. The CDR3 sequence is 12 residues long. Germline-derived CDR1 and CDR2 are KGHDR and SFDVKD. With 4 bases clipped from V and 10 bases from J, the junction kept 5 bases outside the gene matches. CDR3 in amino acids: CATSELTGVYTF. In nucleotides, the CDR3 is TGTGCCACCAGTGAGCTTACAGGGGTCTACACCTTC.

This clone was recorded only once. The chain joins TRBV5-1 to TRBJ2-6, with unresolved D. CDR3 size: 16 residues. Trimming shortened V by 3 bases and J by 5 bases, and 15 bases separated the two germline ends. Germline CDR1 is SGHRS and CDR2 is YFSETQ. The CDR3 nucleotides read TGCGCCAGCAGCTCCCACCGGTACGAGAGGGCCAACGTCCTGACTTTC. Translating it yields CASSSHRYERANVLTF. Full variable domain (rest looked up from reference TRBV5-1 and TRBJ2-6): KAGVTQTPRYLIKTRGQQVTLSCSPISGHRSVSWYQQTPGQGLQFLFEYFSETQRNKGNFPGRFSGRQFSNSRSEMNVSTLELGDSALYLCASSSHRYERANVLTFGAGSRLTVL.

This clone was observed a single time. The V call is TRBV6-5, the J call TRBJ1-1; possible D gene TRBD1, 6 bases. V shed 7 bases and J shed 5 bases, with 20 bases lying between them. There are 15 residues in the CDR3. Germline V gives CDR1 MNHEY, CDR2 SVGAGI. The CDR3 is CASTEPTGMGTEAFF. CDR3 bases: TGTGCCAGCACCGAACCTACAGGGATGGGGACTGAAGCTTTCTTT.

This clone was recorded only once. This sequence joins TRBV15 and TRBJ1-6; 8 bases align to TRBD1. Germline V gene lookup returns CDR1 LNHNV and CDR2 YYDKDF (reference sequence). CDR3 length equals 15 residues. The V gene end was trimmed by 2 bases and the J gene end by 9 bases; junction bases not matched to a gene: 6. CDR3 in DNA: TGTGCCACCAGCAGAACGACAGGGGTTGGTTCACCCCTCCACTTT. Its translation is CATSRTTGVGSPLHF.

The CDR3 coding sequence is TGTGCCAGCAGCCCGTCGCCAGCGACTGGAAACACCATATATTTT. It specifies CASSPSPATGNTIYF. The chain joins TRBV7-2 to TRBJ1-3; no clear D gene. Germline values: CDR1 SGHTA, CDR2 FQGNSA. The length of the CDR3 is 15 residues. V lost 5 bases and J 2 bases, leaving 13 bases between the germline ends. Variable domain in full (rest from reference TRBV7-2 and TRBJ1-3): GAGVSQSPSNKVTEKGKDVELRCDPISGHTALYWYRQSLGQGLEFLIYFQGNSAPDKSGLPSDRFSAERTGGSVSTLTIQRTQQEDSAVYLCASSPSPATGNTIYFGEGSWLTVV.

The chain recombines TRBV3-1 (or the pseudogene TRBV3-2) with TRBJ2-2, with TRBD1 matching over 8 bases. With 2 bases clipped from V and 4 bases from J, the junction kept 6 bases outside the gene matches. Germline CDR1 LGHDT, CDR2 YNNKEL (reference sequence). This CDR3 comprises 16 residues. The DNA of the CDR3 is TGTGCCAGCAGCCAAAATTCAGGGGGCATCACCGGGGAGCTGTTTTTT. Translated, it gives CASSQNSGGITGELFF.

The J gene is TRBJ1-2, the V gene TRBV19, with unresolved D. CDR1 is LNHDA and CDR2 is SQIVND in the germline V gene (reference sequence). This CDR3 is built from 15 residues. Trimming shortened V by 0 bases and J by 4 bases, and 12 bases separated the two germline ends. CDR3 loop: CASSIEPTAGYGYTF. The CDR3 bases are TGTGCCAGTAGTATAGAGCCCACCGCCGGCTATGGCTACACCTTC.

The V call is TRBV6-6, the J call TRBJ1-1; the D is unclear. Germline lookup yields CDR1 MNHNY and CDR2 SVGAGI (reference sequence). The CDR3 sequence is 13 residues long. Trimming stripped 4 bases from V and 0 bases from J, with 6 bases between. CDR3 protein: CASSSDLNTEAFF. In DNA, the CDR3 is TGTGCCAGCAGTTCCGACTTGAACACTGAAGCTTTCTTT.

The chain uses TRBV6-2 or TRBV6-3 and TRBJ1-6; 8 nucleotides align to TRBD1. The V and J ends lost 0 bases and 6 bases, in that order; junction bases with no gene match: 4. The germline V gene has CDR1 MNHEY and CDR2 SVGEGT. The CDR3 loop spans 16 amino acids. CDR3 residues: CASSYSSQGGNSPLHF. In DNA form, the CDR3 reads TGTGCCAGCAGTTACTCCTCACAGGGGGGTAATTCACCCCTCCACTTT.

Comments on this clone: Mismatch with germline at one junction end may stem from a read error. The chain couples TRBV4-1 to TRBJ1-4, with unresolved D. CDR1 is MGHRA, CDR2 YSYEKL, per germline. The CDR3 runs to 14 residues. The CDR3 spells CASTQGGRNEKLFF. CDR3 bases: TGCGCCAGCACCCAAGGAGGGAGAAATGAAAAACTGTTTTTT.

The chain employs TRBV18 and TRBJ2-7; D gene unclear. Germline assignment: CDR1 KGHSH and CDR2 LQKENI. Deletions cut 0 bases from V and 8 bases from J, with 14 bases between. This CDR3 region has 14 residues. The CDR3 DNA sequence: TGTGCCAGCTCACCACCGTTGACTCAATGGCAGCAGTACTTC. It translates to CASSPPLTQWQQYF.

V and J are TRBV20-1 and TRBJ2-1; no firm D call. The CDR3 sequence is 10 residues long. Trimming removed 4 bases at V and 4 bases at J, with 2 bases between. From germline, CDR1 is DFQATT and CDR2 SNEGSKA (reference sequence). The CDR3 here is CSATYNEQFF. CDR3 in DNA: TGCAGTGCTACGTACAATGAGCAGTTCTTC.

The chain combines TRBV19 with TRBJ2-7, with D perhaps matching TRBD2 (5 bases). V dropped 3 bases and J dropped 4 bases, with 13 bases sitting between them. CDR3 length equals 14 residues. Germline V gene sequence: CDR1 LNHDA, CDR2 SQIVND (reference sequence). CDR3 sequence: CASSIRGLSYEQYF. The DNA of the CDR3 is TGTGCCAGTAGTATCCGAGGACTTTCTTACGAGCAGTACTTC.